The present entry profiles one TCR beta chain with its context. It has no known antigen specificity. Per-base quality was not reported, and no clone a single base away is much larger than it. To prepare the library, the immunoSEQ multiplex PCR assay was applied. A mixture of 60 forward primers for TCR Vbeta segments and 13 reverse primers for TCR Jbeta segments was used in the multiplex PCR. The CDR3 region of rearranged TCR beta genes was amplified from genomic DNA by a multiplex PCR assay. On the Illumina HiSeq System, the amplified TCR beta libraries were sequenced as 87-base-pair reads. Under the source paper's analysis protocol: Across the roughly 670 repertoires, a later analysis counted tens of millions of unique TCR beta chains, some 11 million of which were shared by at least two donors. Raw reads were error-corrected and collapsed into unique sequences with a nearest-neighbor algorithm that merged closely related sequences to remove PCR and sequencing errors. V, D and J gene segments were assigned by aligning CDR3 sequences to IMGT reference sequences. For a sequence to be retained, at least a six-nucleotide match to both a V gene segment and a J gene segment was required. Rearrangements were called productive when the CDR3 lacked stop codons and stayed in frame with V and J; all others were non-productive. CDR3 was defined according to IMGT convention as the region running from the second conserved V-encoded cysteine to the conserved J-encoded phenylalanine. The earlier analysis of a few hundred of the donors excluded any sequence lacking an unambiguous match to a single V gene segment. An earlier analysis of fewer than 650 of the donors classified V segments as functional when productive rearrangements were above 56.7% and as segregating when the standard deviation between donors was above 5%. To diagnose cytomegalovirus status from the catalog of TCR beta chain sequences, a statistical classification framework was built. V and J gene assignment, in a later analysis, came from comparing TCR nucleotide sequences with IMGT/GENE-DB human TR gene sequences. Using the TCRdist pipeline, a later analysis assigned CDR3 sequences along with most-parsimonious VDJ recombination scenarios. In a later analysis, each TCR beta chain was defined by its CDR3 amino acid sequence together with its V-gene family, and reads without a unique V-gene family were excluded. To address suspected cross-contamination and a sequencing artifact, a later analysis removed under 600 highly shared, low-generation-probability nucleotide sequences. In a later analysis, a clonal expansion index was calculated for each public chain from normalized within-repertoire ranks of inferred template counts. In a later analysis, generation probabilities were computed with a VDJ recombination model fitted to out-of-frame rearrangements, and the resulting probabilities were checked against IGoR. A later analysis scored TCR-TCR, TCR-HLA and TCR-CMV co-occurrence with hypergeometric tests, applying a repertoire-size bias correction to TCR pairs. To estimate false discovery rates, a later analysis permuted the HLA or CMV assignments 20 times. In a later analysis, co-occurring TCRs were grouped with DBSCAN, and TCRdist sequence similarity was added when clustering was performed within HLA-allele-positive subsets. Repertoires with fewer than 30,000 or more than 120,000 public chains were left out of co-occurrence clustering, as were about 5 repertoires with anomalous nucleotide sharing. What TCRdb holds here is the immuneACCESS table cut down to in-frame rearrangements. Part of the clones is not present; checked against another copy, under half of the missing clones reflect an unresolved V gene, and the others are unexplained. The V and J calls and clone size were taken over from that table, and D and trimming were inferred from the DNA. This sample gives some 170,000 clones in total; around 81% of them show up just once. The ten largest account for less than 15% of the sample.

These data originate in a study of cytomegalovirus exposure and HLA in healthy donors listed by TCRdb under 2017. As for the study more broadly: An earlier analysis of some 550 of the donors reported about 250 Gb of sequence data and some 100 million unique TCR beta sequences from roughly 200 million T cells. The study profiled the T cell repertoires of 666 subjects by immunosequencing and related them to cytomegalovirus serostatus. The number of typed donors differed by locus: about 620-640 for A, B, C, DRB1 and DQB1; 500 to 550 for DQA1; around 580 for DPA1; and 400 to 480 for DPB1. An earlier analysis of some 500 of the donors used high-throughput TCR beta sequencing to judge whether each TCR beta V gene segment behaved as functional or pseudogenic. Besides the first cohort of hundreds of subjects, a separate validation cohort made up of 95 to 150 different subjects was used. A few DR-DQ haplotypes were handled as single units for association and clustering because linkage in the cohort was strong. Donor age, sex, ethnicity and CMV serostatus were compiled together with the repertoire data. Class I and class II HLA loci were covered by the typing at four-digit resolution. Rather than using new phenotypic data, the later analysis identified candidate immune exposures from TCR beta sequences and from how often those sequences occurred across donors. To predict cytomegalovirus infection status, the study combined high-throughput TCR immunosequencing, statistical association of individual TCRs with disease status, and machine learning. Across roughly 420 genotyped donors of the cohort, an average of roughly 250,000 unique TCR beta nucleotide sequences per donor were sequenced, and approximately 19% of those sequences were non-productive. An early release that covered about 640 HLA-typed donors contained approximately 300 gigabases of sequencing data and tens of millions of unique TCR sequences. The aim of the study was to test whether cataloging public T cell receptors could identify signatures of past pathogen exposure. Among the roughly 390 genotyped donors, approximately 81% belonged to the genetic ancestry cluster associated with self-reported Caucasian donors. Every repertoire in the discovery cohort had been generated on one and the same sequencing platform. In a later analysis, previously published TCR beta repertoires from 550 to 750 donors were re-analyzed and high-resolution HLA genotyping was added so that TCR occurrence patterns could be studied. In a later genetic analysis, genome-wide SNP genotypes for about three fifths of the roughly 670 donors were used, and that subset was treated as a discovery cohort.

The cohort comprised fewer than 750 healthy bone marrow donors. At the time of sampling, all cohort members were nominally healthy, though unrecorded immune exposures were likely present. The donor tested CMV seronegative, placing the donor among the 350 to 400 seronegative members of the cohort. A peripheral blood sample was provided by each donor, and peripheral blood mononuclear cells were used for TCR beta sequencing. Genomic DNA was extracted from the blood cell samples with the Qiagen DNeasy Blood Extraction Kit. At the junction V is shortened by 5 bases and J by 4 bases; bases outside the gene matches: 5. Counted from cysteine to phenylalanine, this CDR3 has 15 amino acids. Only the CDR3 portion is preserved as DNA: 45 bases, with reading frame beginning at the first base. From a lookup of the germline V gene, CDR1 and CDR2 are SGHVS and FNYEAQ. The investigation overall reported the following: According to a later analysis, most CMV-associated TCR beta chains appeared to be HLA-restricted, and the HLA associations seemed to be driven largely by CMV exposure. Because counts were too low, 15 or so rarely observed V segments, including chromosome 9 orphons, were excluded from the earlier analysis of fewer than 650 of the donors. The sequencing pipeline was judged likely to have produced a cluster of highly shared sequence variants as a technical artifact. According to a later analysis, parvovirus B19, influenza, CMV and Epstein-Barr virus appeared linked to several top co-occurrence clusters. In this cohort, only TCR beta chains were sequenced, and detectable features were limited by the absence of alpha or paired-chain data. Roughly uniform sequencing depth across donors was assumed in presence/absence analyses, although this assumption may not hold. The authors suggested that the approach could potentially be extended to other disease states and immunological phenotypes. HLA typing was unavailable for some donors at each locus, so association tests used only the typed subset. Three of the identified cytomegalovirus-associated TCR beta chains were confirmed in vitro to be specific for cytomegalovirus antigens. The only immune exposure information available for the cohort was CMV serostatus. The study listed 150 to 200 TCR beta chains as associated with cytomegalovirus. In an earlier analysis of a few hundred of the donors, most TCR beta V segments were observed in productive rearrangements about 87% or about 30% of the time, broadly matching IMGT annotations. Cytomegalovirus status was reported to be diagnosed by the classifier with high specificity and sensitivity in both the original and validation cohorts. In a later genetic analysis, fewer N-insertions in productive TCRs were reported among donors in an Asian-associated ancestry cluster than the roughly 700-donor mean. A later analysis associated roughly 17,000 TCR beta sequences with specific HLA alleles at a false discovery rate of 0.05. V-gene and J-gene trimming of TCR beta chains was associated with a missense DCLRE1C variant in a later genetic analysis, and the association was replicated in an independent cohort. Linkage disequilibrium might explain the correlated functional status among segregating V segments, but an unknown experimental factor could not be ruled out. In a later analysis, HLA-associated TCR beta chains were found to be more clonally expanded and to have lower generation probabilities than equally common non-associated chains. A further reported finding was that TCR beta sequences accurately predicted the HLA-A and HLA-B alleles for most subjects in the first cohort. Because the 87-base-pair reads could not distinguish some IMGT-functional V segments, including TRBV6-2 and TRBV6-3, those segments were excluded. Most TCR sequences were observed very rarely across donors, whereas some public TCRs were present in many individuals. When HLA alleles, especially DR and DQ, strongly co-occurred, attributing TCR associations to individual alleles was difficult. In a later analysis, the rate of TCR association differed among HLA loci, with DRB1 alleles having the most associated TCRs and HLA-C alleles having the fewest.

This TCR derives from a woman between 45 and 65 years old in good health and CMV-seronegative. Sequencing was done on a sample of PBMCs. The chain links TRBV7-6 with TRBJ2-1, and 10 junctional nucleotides match TRBD2. The CDR3 region has the sequence CASSQGLAVYNEQFF. The DNA sequence is given as TGTGCCAGCAGCCAAGGACTAGCGGTTTACAATGAGCAGTTCTTC.